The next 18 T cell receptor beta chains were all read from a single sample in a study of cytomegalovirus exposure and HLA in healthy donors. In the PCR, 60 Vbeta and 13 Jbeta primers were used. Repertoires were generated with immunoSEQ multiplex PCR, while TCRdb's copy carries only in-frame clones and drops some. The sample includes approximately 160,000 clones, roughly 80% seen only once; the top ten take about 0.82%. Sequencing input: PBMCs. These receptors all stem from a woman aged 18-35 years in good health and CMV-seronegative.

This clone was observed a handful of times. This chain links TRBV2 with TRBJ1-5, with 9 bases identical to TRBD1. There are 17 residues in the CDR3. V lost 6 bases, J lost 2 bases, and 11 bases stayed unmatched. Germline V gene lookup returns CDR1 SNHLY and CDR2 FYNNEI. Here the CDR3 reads CASRAGTRQGGNQPQHF. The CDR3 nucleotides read TGTGCCAGCAGGGCGGGGACCAGACAGGGGGGCAATCAGCCCCAGCATTTT.

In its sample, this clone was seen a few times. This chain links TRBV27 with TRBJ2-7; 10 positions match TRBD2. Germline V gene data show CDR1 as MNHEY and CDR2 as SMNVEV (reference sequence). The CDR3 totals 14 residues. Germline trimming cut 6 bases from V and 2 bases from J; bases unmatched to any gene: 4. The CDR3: CASRRTSGAYEQYF. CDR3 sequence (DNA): TGTGCCAGCAGACGGACTAGCGGCGCCTACGAGCAGTACTTC.

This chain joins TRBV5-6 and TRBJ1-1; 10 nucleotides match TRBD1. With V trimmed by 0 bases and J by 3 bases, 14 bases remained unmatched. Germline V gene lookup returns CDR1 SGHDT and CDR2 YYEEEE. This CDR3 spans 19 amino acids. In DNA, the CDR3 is TGTGCCAGCAGCTTGGAACAAAAAAGACAGGGGGCGTGGGACACTGAAGCTTTCTTT. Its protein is CASSLEQKRQGAWDTEAFF. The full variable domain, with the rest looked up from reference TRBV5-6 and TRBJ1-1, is DAGVTQSPTHLIKTRGQQVTLRCSPKSGHDTVSWYQQALGQGPQFIFQYYEEEERQRGNFPDRFSGHQFPNYSSELNVNALLLGDSALYLCASSLEQKRQGAWDTEAFFGQGTRLTVV.

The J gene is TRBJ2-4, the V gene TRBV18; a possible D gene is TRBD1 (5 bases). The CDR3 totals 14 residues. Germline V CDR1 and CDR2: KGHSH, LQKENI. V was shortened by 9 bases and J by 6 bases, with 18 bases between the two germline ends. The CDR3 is CASSLQGSGNIQYF. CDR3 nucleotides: TGTGCCAGTTCCCTCCAGGGTTCGGGAAACATTCAGTACTTC.

The CDR3 sequence: CASSRTSGANVLTF. The CDR3 region has the DNA TGTGCCAGCAGCAGGACATCTGGGGCCAACGTCCTGACTTTC. This chain joins TRBV14 and TRBJ2-6; D is perhaps TRBD1 (5 bases). Germline CDR1 is SGHDN and CDR2 is FVKESK. The CDR3 loop spans 14 amino acids. V lost 5 bases, J lost 1 base, and 6 bases lay in between. Full variable domain (missing parts from reference TRBV14 and TRBJ2-6): EAGVTQFPSHSVIEKGQTVTLRCDPISGHDNLYWYRRVMGKEIKFLLHFVKESKQDESGMPNNRFLAERTGGTYSTLKVQPAELEDSGVYFCASSRTSGANVLTFGAGSRLTVL.

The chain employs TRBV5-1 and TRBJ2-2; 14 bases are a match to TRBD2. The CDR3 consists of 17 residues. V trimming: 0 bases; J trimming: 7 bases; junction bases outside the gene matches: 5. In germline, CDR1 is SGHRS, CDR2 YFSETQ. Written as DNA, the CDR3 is TGCGCCAGCAGCTTGGGACTAGCGGGAGGGCCCCACGGGGAGCTGTTTTTT. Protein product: CASSLGLAGGPHGELFF.

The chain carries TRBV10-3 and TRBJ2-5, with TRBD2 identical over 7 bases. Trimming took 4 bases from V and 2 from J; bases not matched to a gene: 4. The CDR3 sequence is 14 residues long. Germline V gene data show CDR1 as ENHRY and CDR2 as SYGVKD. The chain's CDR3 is CAISVGGVQETQYF. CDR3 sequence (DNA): TGTGCCATCAGTGTGGGGGGGGTACAAGAGACCCAGTACTTC.

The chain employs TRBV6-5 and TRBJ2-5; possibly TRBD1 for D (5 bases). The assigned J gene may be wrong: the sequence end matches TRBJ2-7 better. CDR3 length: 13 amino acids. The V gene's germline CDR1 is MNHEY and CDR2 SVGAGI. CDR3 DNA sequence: TGTGCCAGCACCCCCACAGGTACCTACGAGCAGTACTTC. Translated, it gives CASTPTGTYEQYF.

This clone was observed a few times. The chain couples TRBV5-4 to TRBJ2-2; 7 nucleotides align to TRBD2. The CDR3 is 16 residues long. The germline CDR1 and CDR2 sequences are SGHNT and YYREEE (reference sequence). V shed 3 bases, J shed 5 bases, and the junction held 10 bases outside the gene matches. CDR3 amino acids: CASSSHQKRETGELFF. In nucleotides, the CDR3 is TGTGCCAGCAGCTCACATCAAAAGCGGGAAACCGGGGAGCTGTTTTTT.

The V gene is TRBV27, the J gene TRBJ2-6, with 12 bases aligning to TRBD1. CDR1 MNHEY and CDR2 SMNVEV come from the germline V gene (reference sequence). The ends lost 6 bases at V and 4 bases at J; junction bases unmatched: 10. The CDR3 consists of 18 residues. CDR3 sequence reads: CASSRGQGAGEGANVLTF. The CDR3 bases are TGTGCCAGCAGCCGGGGACAGGGGGCGGGGGAAGGGGCCAACGTCCTGACTTTC.

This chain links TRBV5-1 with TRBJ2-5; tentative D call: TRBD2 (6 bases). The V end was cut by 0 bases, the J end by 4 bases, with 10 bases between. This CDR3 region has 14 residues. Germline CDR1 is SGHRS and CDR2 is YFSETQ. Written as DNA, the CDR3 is TGCGCCAGCAGCTTGGAAGGAGGGCGAGAGACCCAGTACTTC. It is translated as CASSLEGGRETQYF. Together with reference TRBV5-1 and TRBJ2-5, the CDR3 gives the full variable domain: KAGVTQTPRYLIKTRGQQVTLSCSPISGHRSVSWYQQTPGQGLQFLFEYFSETQRNKGNFPGRFSGRQFSNSRSEMNVSTLELGDSALYLCASSLEGGRETQYFGPGTRLLVL.

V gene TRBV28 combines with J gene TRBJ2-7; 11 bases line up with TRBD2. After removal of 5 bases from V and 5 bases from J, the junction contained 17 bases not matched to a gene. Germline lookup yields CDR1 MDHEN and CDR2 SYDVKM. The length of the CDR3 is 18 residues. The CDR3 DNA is TGTGCCAGCAGTCCGATTACGGAGACTAGCGGGATGTTGGACGAGCAGTACTTC. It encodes CASSPITETSGMLDEQYF.

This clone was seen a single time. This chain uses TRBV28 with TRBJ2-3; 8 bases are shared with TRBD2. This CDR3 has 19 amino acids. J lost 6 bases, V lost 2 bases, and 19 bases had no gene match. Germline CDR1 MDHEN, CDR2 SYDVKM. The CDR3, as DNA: TGTGCCAGCAGTTTAGGTCGATCCGGGAGGGTGGTCAGTTCGGATACGCAGTATTTT. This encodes CASSLGRSGRVVSSDTQYF.

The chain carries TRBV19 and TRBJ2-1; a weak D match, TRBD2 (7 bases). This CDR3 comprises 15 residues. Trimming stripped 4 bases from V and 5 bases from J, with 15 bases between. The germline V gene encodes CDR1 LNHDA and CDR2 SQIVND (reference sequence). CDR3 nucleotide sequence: TGTGCCAGTAGTACGGGGGCGGGAGCGAACAATGAGCAGTTCTTC. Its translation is CASSTGAGANNEQFF.

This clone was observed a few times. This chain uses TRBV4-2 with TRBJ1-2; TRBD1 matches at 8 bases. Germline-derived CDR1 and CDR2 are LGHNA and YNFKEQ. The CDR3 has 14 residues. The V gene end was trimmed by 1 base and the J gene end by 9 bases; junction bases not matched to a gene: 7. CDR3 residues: CASSQGDRSMSYTF. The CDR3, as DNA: TGTGCCAGCAGCCAAGGGGACAGGTCTATGAGCTACACCTTC.

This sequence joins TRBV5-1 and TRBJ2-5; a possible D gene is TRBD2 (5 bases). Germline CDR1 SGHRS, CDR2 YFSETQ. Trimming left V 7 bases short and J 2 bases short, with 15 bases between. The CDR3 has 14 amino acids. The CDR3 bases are TGCGCCAGCGGGGTAGGGAGCGGACAAGAGACCCAGTACTTC. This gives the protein CASGVGSGQETQYF.

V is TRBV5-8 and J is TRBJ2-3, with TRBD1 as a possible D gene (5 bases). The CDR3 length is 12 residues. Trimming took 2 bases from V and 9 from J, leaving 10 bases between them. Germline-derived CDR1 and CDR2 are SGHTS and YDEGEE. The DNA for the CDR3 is TGTGCCAGCAGCTTTCTAAGGGGAACGCAGTATTTT. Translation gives CASSFLRGTQYF.

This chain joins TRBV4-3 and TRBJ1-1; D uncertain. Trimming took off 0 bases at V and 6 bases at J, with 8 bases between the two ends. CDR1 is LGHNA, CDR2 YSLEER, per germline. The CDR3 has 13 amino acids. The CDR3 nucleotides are TGCGCCAGCAGCCAAGATCGATCGGCTGAAGCTTTCTTT. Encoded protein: CASSQDRSAEAFF.